This T cell receptor (beta chain) is drawn from a study of CD8+CD57+ T cells in acquired aplastic anemia (dated by TCRdb to 2016 to 2019). The study in broad terms: DNA extracted from sorted CD4+ and CD8+ cells had a mean of roughly 3.3 ug, with a range of roughly 0.18 to 27.4 ug. Mean read counts for healthy donor samples were approximately 10 million for CD4+ cells and roughly 12 million for CD8+ cells. Study-wide findings and limitations: Fewer than 35 CD8+ CDR3 sequences were found to be shared between patients and controls, but these sequences appeared to be highly expressed in patients and within the immunodominant clones of the patients. Between patients and healthy controls, no significant difference in CD8+ Simpson's diversity was found (P=0.060).

A note on this clonotype: The antigen this receptor binds is unknown. This CDR3 fails to terminate in the conserved phenylalanine or tryptophan, so it likely reflects a read error.

Genomic DNA was used as template for profiling of TCR beta VDJ combinations and CDR3 sequences. An Illumina HiSeq 2000 was used for TCR repertoire sequencing. The authors' analysis ran thus. Repertoires were assessed using TRBV/TRBJ rearrangement plots, CDR3 size and DJ length profiles, and Simpson's diversity index. The most abundant DNA sequence in the deep sequencing data was defined as the immunodominant clone. CDR3 amino acid sequences were checked for sharing between subjects and were compared against published repertoires and the VDJdb database. In-frame beta chains were kept once TCRdb had trimmed the public reads at Q25 with fastp and called clones with MiXCR. Rows with a matching CDR3 protein are joined into one entry that keeps the most common DNA and genes. The V and J calls reflect TCRdb's pipeline rather than the authors' work. The sample table contains some 210,000 distinct CDR3 sequences; only one count was recorded for around 60% of them. The ten largest clones represent 25% to 30% of the sample.

V and J are truncated by 5 bases and 7 bases respectively, leaving an intervening sequence of 17 bases. The CDR3 length equals 14 residues, ends included. The kept DNA is CDR3 alone, 42 bases in frame from the first base. Via the germline V gene, CDR1 is SGHVS and CDR2 FQNEAQ. In the study, sorted CD4+ and CD8+ blood T cells from patients with severe aplastic anemia and from healthy subjects underwent deep sequencing of TCR repertoires. Ficoll-Paque density gradient centrifugation was used to isolate peripheral blood mononuclear cells. CD4+ and CD8+ T cells were sorted by FACS or magnetic beads before DNA extraction.

Sample: sorted CD4+, CD8+, or CD8+CD57+ T cells (not recorded which) from PBMCs. The rearrangement combines TRBV7-8 with TRBJ2-5, and TRBD2 may be the D gene, going by 6 matching bases. The source of this sequence is a human donor in good health. The CDR3: CASSPRTMPGTQYL. The DNA sequence reads TGTGCCAGCAGCCCACGGACTATGCCCGGGACCCAGTACCTC.